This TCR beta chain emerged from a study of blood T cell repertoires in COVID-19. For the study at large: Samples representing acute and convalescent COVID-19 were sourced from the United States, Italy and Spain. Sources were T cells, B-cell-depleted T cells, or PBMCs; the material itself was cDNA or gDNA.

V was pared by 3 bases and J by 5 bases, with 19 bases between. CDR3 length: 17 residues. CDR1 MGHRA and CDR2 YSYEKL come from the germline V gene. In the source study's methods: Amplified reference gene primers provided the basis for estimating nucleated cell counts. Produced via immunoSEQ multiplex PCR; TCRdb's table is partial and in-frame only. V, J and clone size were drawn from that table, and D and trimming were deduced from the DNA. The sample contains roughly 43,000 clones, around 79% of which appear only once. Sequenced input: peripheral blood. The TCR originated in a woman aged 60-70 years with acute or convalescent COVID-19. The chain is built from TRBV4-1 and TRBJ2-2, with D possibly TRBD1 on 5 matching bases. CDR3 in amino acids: CASSQVDMGFGTGELFF. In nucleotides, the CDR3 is TGCGCCAGCAGCCAGGTGGACATGGGGTTTGGTACCGGGGAGCTGTTTTTT.